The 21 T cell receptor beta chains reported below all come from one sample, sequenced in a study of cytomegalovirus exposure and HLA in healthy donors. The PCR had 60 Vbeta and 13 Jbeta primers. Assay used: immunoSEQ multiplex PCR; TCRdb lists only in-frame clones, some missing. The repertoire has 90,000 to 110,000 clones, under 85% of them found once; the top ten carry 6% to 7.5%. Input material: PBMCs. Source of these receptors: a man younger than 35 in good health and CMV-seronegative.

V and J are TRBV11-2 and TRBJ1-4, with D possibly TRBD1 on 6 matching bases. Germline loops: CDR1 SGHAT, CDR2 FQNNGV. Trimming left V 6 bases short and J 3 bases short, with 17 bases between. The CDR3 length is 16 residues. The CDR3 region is CASRVDPQGSNEKLFF. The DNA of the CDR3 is TGTGCCAGCAGGGTGGATCCCCAGGGGTCTAATGAAAAACTGTTTTTT.

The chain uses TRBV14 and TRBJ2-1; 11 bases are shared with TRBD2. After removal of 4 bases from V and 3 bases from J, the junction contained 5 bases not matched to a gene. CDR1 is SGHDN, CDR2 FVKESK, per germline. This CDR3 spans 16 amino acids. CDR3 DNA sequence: TGTGCCAGCAGCCGCGCCGGGACTAGCGGCTACAATGAGCAGTTCTTC. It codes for CASSRAGTSGYNEQFF.

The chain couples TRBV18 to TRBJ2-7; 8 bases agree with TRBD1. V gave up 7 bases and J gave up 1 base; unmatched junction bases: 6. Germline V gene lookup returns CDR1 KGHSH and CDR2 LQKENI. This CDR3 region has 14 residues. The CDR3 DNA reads TGTGCCAGCTTCACAGGGACAGGTTCCTACGAGCAGTACTTC. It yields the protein CASFTGTGSYEQYF.

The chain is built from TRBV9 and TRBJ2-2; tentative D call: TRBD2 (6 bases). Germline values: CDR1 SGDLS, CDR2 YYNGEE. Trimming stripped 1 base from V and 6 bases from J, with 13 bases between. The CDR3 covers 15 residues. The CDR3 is CASSVRQGGPGELFF. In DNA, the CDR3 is TGTGCCAGCAGCGTAAGGCAGGGAGGCCCCGGGGAGCTGTTTTTT. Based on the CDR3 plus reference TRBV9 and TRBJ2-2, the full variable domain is DSGVTQTPKHLITATGQRVTLRCSPRSGDLSVYWYQQSLDQGLQFLIQYYNGEERAKGNILERFSAQQFPDLHSELNLSSLELGDSALYFCASSVRQGGPGELFFGEGSRLTVL.

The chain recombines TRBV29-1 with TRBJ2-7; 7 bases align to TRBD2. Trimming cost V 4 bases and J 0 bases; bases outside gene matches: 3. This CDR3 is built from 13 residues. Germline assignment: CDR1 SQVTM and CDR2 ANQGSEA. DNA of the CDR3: TGCAGCGTTGGGGGGGGGAGCTCCTACGAGCAGTACTTC. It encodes CSVGGGSSYEQYF.

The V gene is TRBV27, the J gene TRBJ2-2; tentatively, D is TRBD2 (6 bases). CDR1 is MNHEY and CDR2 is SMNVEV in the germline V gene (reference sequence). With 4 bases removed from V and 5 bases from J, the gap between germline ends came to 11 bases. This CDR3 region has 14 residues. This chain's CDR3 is CASSWTKATGELFF. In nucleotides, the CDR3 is TGTGCCAGCAGTTGGACTAAAGCGACCGGGGAGCTGTTTTTT.

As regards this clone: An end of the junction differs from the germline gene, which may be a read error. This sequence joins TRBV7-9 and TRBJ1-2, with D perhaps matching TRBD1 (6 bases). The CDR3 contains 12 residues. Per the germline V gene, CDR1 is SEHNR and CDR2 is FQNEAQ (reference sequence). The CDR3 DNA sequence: TGTTCCAGCACGGGGGGCAACTATGGCTACACCTTC. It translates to CSSTGGNYGYTF.

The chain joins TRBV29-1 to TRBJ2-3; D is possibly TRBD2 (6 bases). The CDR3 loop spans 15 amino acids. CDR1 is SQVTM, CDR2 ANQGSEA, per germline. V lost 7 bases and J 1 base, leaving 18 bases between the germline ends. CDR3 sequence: CSAGGYTGGTDTQYF. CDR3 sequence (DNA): TGCAGCGCTGGGGGGTACACGGGGGGCACAGATACGCAGTATTTT.

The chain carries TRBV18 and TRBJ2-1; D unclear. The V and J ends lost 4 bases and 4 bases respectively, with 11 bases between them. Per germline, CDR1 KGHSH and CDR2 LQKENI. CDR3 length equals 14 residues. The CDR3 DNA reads TGTGCCAGCTCACAGGAGACCCTATACAATGAGCAGTTCTTC. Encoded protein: CASSQETLYNEQFF.

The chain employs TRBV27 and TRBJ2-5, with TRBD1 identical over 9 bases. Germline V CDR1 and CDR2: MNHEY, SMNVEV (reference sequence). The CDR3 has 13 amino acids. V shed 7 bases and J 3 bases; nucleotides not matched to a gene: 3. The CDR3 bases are TGTGCCAGCACGGGACAGGGAGAAGAGACCCAGTACTTC. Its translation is CASTGQGEETQYF.

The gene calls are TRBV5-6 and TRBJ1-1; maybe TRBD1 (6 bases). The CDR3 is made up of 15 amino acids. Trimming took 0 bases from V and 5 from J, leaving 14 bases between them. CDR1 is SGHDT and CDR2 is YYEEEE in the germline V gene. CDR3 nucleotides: TGTGCCAGCAGCTTGGAGGGACACCGAGGGACTGAAGCTTTCTTT. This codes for CASSLEGHRGTEAFF.

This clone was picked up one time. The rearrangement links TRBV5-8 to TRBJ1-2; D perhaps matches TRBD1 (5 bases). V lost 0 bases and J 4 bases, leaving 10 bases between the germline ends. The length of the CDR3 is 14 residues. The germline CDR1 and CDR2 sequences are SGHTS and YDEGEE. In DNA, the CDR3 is TGTGCCAGCAGCTTGGAAAGGGGAGGCTATGGCTACACCTTC. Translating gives CASSLERGGYGYTF.

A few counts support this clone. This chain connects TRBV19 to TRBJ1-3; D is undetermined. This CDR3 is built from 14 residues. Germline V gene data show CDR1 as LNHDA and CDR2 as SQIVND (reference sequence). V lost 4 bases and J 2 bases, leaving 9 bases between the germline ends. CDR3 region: CASSTESAGNTIYF. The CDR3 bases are TGTGCCAGTAGTACTGAGTCTGCTGGAAACACCATATATTTT.

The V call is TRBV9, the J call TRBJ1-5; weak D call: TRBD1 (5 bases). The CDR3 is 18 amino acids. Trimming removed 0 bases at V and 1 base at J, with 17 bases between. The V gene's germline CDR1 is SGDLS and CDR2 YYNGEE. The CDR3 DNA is TGTGCCAGCAGCGTAGGAATAGGCGGGGGTATGAGCAATCAGCCCCAGCATTTT. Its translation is CASSVGIGGGMSNQPQHF.

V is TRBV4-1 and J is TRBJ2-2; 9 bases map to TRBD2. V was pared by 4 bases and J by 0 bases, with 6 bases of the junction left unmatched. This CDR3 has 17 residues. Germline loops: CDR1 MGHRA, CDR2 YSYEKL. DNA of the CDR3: TGCGCCAGCAGCCCAAGGGCTAGCGGGACGAACACCGGGGAGCTGTTTTTT. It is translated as CASSPRASGTNTGELFF.

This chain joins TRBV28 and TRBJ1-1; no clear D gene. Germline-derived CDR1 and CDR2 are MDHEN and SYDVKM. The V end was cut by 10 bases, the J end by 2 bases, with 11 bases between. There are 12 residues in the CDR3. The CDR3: CATLSTNTEAFF. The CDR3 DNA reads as TGTGCCACCCTGAGCACTAACACTGAAGCTTTCTTT. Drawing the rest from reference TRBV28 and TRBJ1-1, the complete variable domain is DVKVTQSSRYLVKRTGEKVFLECVQDMDHENMFWYRQDPGLGLRLIYFSYDVKMKEKGDIPEGYSVSREKKERFSLILESASTNQTSMYLCATLSTNTEAFFGQGTRLTVV.

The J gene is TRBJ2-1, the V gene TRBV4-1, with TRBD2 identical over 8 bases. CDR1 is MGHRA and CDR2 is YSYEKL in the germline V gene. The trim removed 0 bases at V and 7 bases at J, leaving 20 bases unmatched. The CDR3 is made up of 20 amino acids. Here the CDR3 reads CASSQEGTSGGIFTWNEQFF. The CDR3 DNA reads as TGCGCCAGCAGCCAAGAGGGAACTAGCGGAGGTATTTTTACGTGGAATGAGCAGTTCTTC.

CDR3 region: CASSDPGEANEKLFF. The CDR3 region has the DNA TGCGCCAGCAGTGATCCGGGTGAGGCTAATGAAAAACTGTTTTTT. This rearrangement joins TRBV10-1 to TRBJ1-4; D call uncertain. The CDR3 has 15 amino acids. Germline CDR1 and CDR2: WNHNN and SYGVQD (reference sequence). V was trimmed by 3 bases and J by 3 bases, leaving 11 bases between them.

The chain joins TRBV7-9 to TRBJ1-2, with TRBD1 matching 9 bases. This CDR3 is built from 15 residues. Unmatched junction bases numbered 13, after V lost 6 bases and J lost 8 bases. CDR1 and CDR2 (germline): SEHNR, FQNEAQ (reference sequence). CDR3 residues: CASSYTGQGPWGYTF. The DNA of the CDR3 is TGTGCCAGCAGTTATACAGGACAGGGGCCGTGGGGCTACACCTTC.

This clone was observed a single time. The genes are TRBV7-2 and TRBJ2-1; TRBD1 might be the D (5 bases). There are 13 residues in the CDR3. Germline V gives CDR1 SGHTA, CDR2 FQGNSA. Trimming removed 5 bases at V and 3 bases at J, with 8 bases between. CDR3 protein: CASSGRGYNEQFF. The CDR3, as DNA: TGTGCCAGCAGCGGAAGGGGCTACAATGAGCAGTTCTTC.

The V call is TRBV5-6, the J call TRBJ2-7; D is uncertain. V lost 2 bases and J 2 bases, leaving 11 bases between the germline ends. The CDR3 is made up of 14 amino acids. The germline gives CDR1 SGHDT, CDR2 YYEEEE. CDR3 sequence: CASSLLRVPYEQYF. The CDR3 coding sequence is TGTGCCAGCAGCTTACTCCGGGTCCCCTACGAGCAGTACTTC.